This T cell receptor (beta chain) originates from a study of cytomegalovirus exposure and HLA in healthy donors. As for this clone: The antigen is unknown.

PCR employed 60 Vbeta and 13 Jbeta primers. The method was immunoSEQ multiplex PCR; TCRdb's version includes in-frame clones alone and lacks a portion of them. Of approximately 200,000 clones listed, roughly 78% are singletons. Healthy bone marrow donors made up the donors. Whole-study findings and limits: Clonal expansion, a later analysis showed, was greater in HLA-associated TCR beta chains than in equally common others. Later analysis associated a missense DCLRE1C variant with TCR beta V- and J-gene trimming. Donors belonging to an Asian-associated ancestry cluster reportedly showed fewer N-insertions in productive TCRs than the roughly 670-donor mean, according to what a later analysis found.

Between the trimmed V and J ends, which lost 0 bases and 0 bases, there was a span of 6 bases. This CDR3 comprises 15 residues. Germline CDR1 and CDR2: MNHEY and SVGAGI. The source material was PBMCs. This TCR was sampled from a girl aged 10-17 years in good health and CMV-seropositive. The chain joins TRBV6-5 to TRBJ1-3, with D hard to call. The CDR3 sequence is CASSYSRNSGNTIYF. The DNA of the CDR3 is TGTGCCAGCAGTTACTCCAGGAACTCTGGAAACACCATATATTTT.